The 32 T cell receptor beta chains below come from one sample, sequenced in a study of shared clonotypes between healthy human individuals. The table came from immunoSEQ multiplex PCR; TCRdb's copy has only in-frame clones and leaves some out. The repertoire includes about 580,000 clones, about 98% of them detected once, and 0.3% sits in the top ten. Terminally differentiated effector memory CD45RA+ cells were excluded by CCR7 positive selection of CD45RO-negative cells. The sequencing sample was made of naive CD8+ T cells sorted from blood. The receptors here all came from a man younger than 40 in good health.

The rearrangement joins TRBV5-5 to TRBJ1-2; D possibly corresponds to TRBD1 (6 bases). Trimming took off 4 bases at V and 6 bases at J, with 22 bases between the two ends. The CDR3 spans 16 residues. The germline gives CDR1 SGHKS, CDR2 YYEKEE (reference sequence). The CDR3 bases are TGTGCCAGCAGCACCCCCGGCGGGTACAGGGTTGATGGCTACACCTTC. Its translation: CASSTPGGYRVDGYTF.

The V gene is TRBV7-2, the J gene TRBJ1-5, with D unresolved. This CDR3 comprises 12 residues. The V gene lost 7 bases and the J gene lost 3 bases, with 7 bases spanning the gap. Germline V gene sequence: CDR1 SGHTA, CDR2 FQGNSA. The CDR3 loop is CASKGNNQPQHF. CDR3 nucleotides: TGTGCCAGCAAGGGTAACAATCAGCCCCAGCATTTT. The full variable domain, in which reference TRBV7-2 and TRBJ1-5 provide the parts outside the CDR3, is GAGVSQSPSNKVTEKGKDVELRCDPISGHTALYWYRQSLGQGLEFLIYFQGNSAPDKSGLPSDRFSAERTGGSVSTLTIQRTQQEDSAVYLCASKGNNQPQHFGDGTRLSIL.

The V gene is TRBV7-2, the J gene TRBJ2-1, with 7 positions matching TRBD2. The CDR3 covers 15 residues. With 3 bases clipped from V and 5 bases from J, the junction kept 7 bases outside the gene matches. Germline values: CDR1 SGHTA, CDR2 FQGNSA. The CDR3, as DNA: TGTGCCAGCAGCTTGGTGGGAGGGCCCAACAATGAGCAGTTCTTC. It codes for CASSLVGGPNNEQFF.

The genes are TRBV27 and TRBJ2-2; the D gene could be TRBD1 or TRBD2 (6 bases each). The V gene lost 5 bases and the J gene lost 3 bases, with 13 bases spanning the gap. CDR1 is MNHEY and CDR2 is SMNVEV in the germline V gene (reference sequence). The CDR3 contains 15 residues. The CDR3 coding sequence is TGTGCCAGCAGTGGGGGGCCGGAGTACACCGGGGAGCTGTTTTTT. Its protein product is CASSGGPEYTGELFF.

The count of this clone is one. The chain recombines TRBV27 with TRBJ2-1; D is unresolved. The germline CDR1 and CDR2 sequences are MNHEY and SMNVEV (reference sequence). Trimming cost V 3 bases and J 5 bases, with 11 bases left between them. The CDR3 is 14 amino acids. The CDR3 is CASSLMGIHNEQFF. In nucleotides, the CDR3 is TGTGCCAGCAGTTTGATGGGGATTCACAATGAGCAGTTCTTC.

The V call is TRBV28, the J call TRBJ1-4; maybe TRBD1 (6 bases). The V end lost 4 bases, the J end lost 6 bases, and 9 bases lay between the germline ends. Germline-derived CDR1 and CDR2 are MDHEN and SYDVKM. The CDR3 runs 13 residues. The CDR3: CASSSAGDEKLFF. The DNA of the CDR3 is TGTGCCAGCAGTTCGGCAGGGGATGAAAAACTGTTTTTT.

The V and J genes are TRBV5-4 and TRBJ2-5; 10 nucleotides line up with TRBD2. Germline lookup yields CDR1 SGHNT and CDR2 YYREEE (reference sequence). The J segment lost 3 bases and the V segment lost 0 bases, leaving 2 bases of the junction unmatched. The CDR3 runs to 15 residues. The CDR3 nucleotides read TGTGCCAGCAGCTTGGTAGGACTAGCGGAAGAGACCCAGTACTTC. Its translation: CASSLVGLAEETQYF.

The gene calls are TRBV2 and TRBJ2-6; 7 bases are shared with TRBD1. The V and J ends lost 4 bases and 4 bases, in that order; junction bases with no gene match: 4. The germline CDR1 and CDR2 sequences are SNHLY and FYNNEI. The CDR3 has 15 residues. This CDR3 is CASSATGAGANVLTF. CDR3 coding DNA: TGTGCCAGCAGTGCAACAGGGGCCGGGGCCAACGTCCTGACTTTC.

CDR3 residues: CASSIGGDFGNLNTEAFF. In DNA form, the CDR3 reads TGTGCCAGTAGTATAGGTGGCGACTTTGGAAACTTGAACACTGAAGCTTTCTTT. This chain connects TRBV19 to TRBJ1-1, with D hard to call. CDR3 length: 18 amino acids. Deletions cut 1 base from V and 0 bases from J, with 18 bases between. Germline CDR1 LNHDA, CDR2 SQIVND (reference sequence).

The V call is TRBV6-5, the J call TRBJ1-2, with TRBD1 as a possible D gene (6 bases). The CDR3 has 11 residues. V shed 4 bases and J shed 7 bases, with 7 bases lying between them. The germline gives CDR1 MNHEY, CDR2 SVGAGI. The CDR3 protein is CASSSGVGYTF. CDR3 bases: TGTGCCAGCAGTTCAGGGGTTGGCTACACCTTC.

The chain has TRBV28 and TRBJ1-1; 7 nucleotides match TRBD1. Trimming removed 6 bases from V and 0 bases from J; junction bases left unmatched: 7. This CDR3 contains 15 residues. Germline loops: CDR1 MDHEN, CDR2 SYDVKM. CDR3 amino acids: CASRGTATMNTEAFF. The CDR3 DNA follows: TGTGCCAGCAGGGGGACAGCGACAATGAACACTGAAGCTTTCTTT.

As concerns this clone: This CDR3 is also generated by other DNA sequences in the sample. This chain links TRBV7-2 with TRBJ2-7, with 9 bases identical to TRBD2. V was pared by 0 bases and J by 3 bases, with 0 bases of the junction left unmatched. This CDR3 has 14 amino acids. CDR1 and CDR2 (germline): SGHTA, FQGNSA. CDR3 nucleotides: TGTGCCAGCAGCTTAGCTAGCGGGAGCTACGAGCAGTACTTC. Amino acids: CASSLASGSYEQYF.

The chain uses TRBV2 and TRBJ2-5; no definite D call. The CDR3 has 14 amino acids. Germline values: CDR1 SNHLY, CDR2 FYNNEI. The V end was cut by 4 bases, the J end by 5 bases, with 14 bases between. CDR3 residues: CASSGSVSKETQYF. CDR3 coding DNA: TGTGCCAGCAGTGGTTCGGTTAGTAAGGAGACCCAGTACTTC. Combining the CDR3 with reference TRBV2 and TRBJ2-5 gives the whole variable domain EPEVTQTPSHQVTQMGQEVILRCVPISNHLYFYWYRQILGQKVEFLVSFYNNEISEKSEIFDDQFSVERPDGSNFTLKIRSTKLEDSAMYFCASSGSVSKETQYFGPGTRLLVL.

This chain joins TRBV28 and TRBJ2-7; D tentatively fits TRBD1 or TRBD2 (6 bases each). The CDR3 is 14 residues long. Germline values: CDR1 MDHEN, CDR2 SYDVKM. V lost 8 bases and J lost 6, with 20 bases in between. The CDR3 region is CASDPTGLGGEQYF. CDR3 sequence (DNA): TGTGCCAGCGACCCTACAGGGTTGGGGGGCGAGCAGTACTTC. Full variable domain (remainder filled in from reference TRBV28 and TRBJ2-7): DVKVTQSSRYLVKRTGEKVFLECVQDMDHENMFWYRQDPGLGLRLIYFSYDVKMKEKGDIPEGYSVSREKKERFSLILESASTNQTSMYLCASDPTGLGGEQYFGPGTRLTVT.

The chain links TRBV9 to TRBJ1-1; 7 bases line up with TRBD1. CDR1 is SGDLS, CDR2 YYNGEE, per germline. The CDR3 extends over 13 amino acids. Trimming at V came to 4 bases and at J to 7 bases, leaving 7 bases not matched to a gene. The CDR3 region is CASSTWTGVEAFF. The DNA for the CDR3 is TGTGCCAGCAGCACCTGGACAGGTGTTGAAGCTTTCTTT.

This chain uses TRBV14 with TRBJ1-1; TRBD1 matches 11 bases. Germline values: CDR1 SGHDN, CDR2 FVKESK. Losses at the gene ends were 1 base for V and 5 bases for J; bases not matched to a gene: 6. This CDR3 is built from 16 residues. The CDR3 reads CASSQAGQGAHTEAFF. The CDR3, as DNA: TGTGCCAGCAGCCAAGCTGGACAGGGGGCCCATACTGAAGCTTTCTTT.

The genes are TRBV29-1 and TRBJ2-1; D gene uncertain. The germline CDR1 and CDR2 sequences are SQVTM and ANQGSEA. This CDR3 region has 11 residues. V lost 3 bases and J 2 bases, leaving 2 bases between the germline ends. The CDR3 reads CSVDTYNEQFF. CDR3 nucleotides: TGCAGCGTTGACACCTACAATGAGCAGTTCTTC.

The rearrangement uses TRBV5-1 and TRBJ2-3; 7 bases are a match to TRBD1. The V and J ends lost 4 bases and 3 bases, in that order; junction bases with no gene match: 11. From germline, CDR1 is SGHRS and CDR2 YFSETQ. This CDR3 spans 16 amino acids. The CDR3 loop is CASSLGEGAWTDTQYF. The CDR3 DNA is TGCGCCAGCAGCCTAGGCGAGGGGGCGTGGACAGATACGCAGTATTTT.

With respect to this clone: The sample contains more than one DNA sequence encoding this CDR3. The V and J genes are TRBV11-2 and TRBJ2-7; D is possibly TRBD1 (5 bases). This CDR3 comprises 14 residues. V was trimmed by 1 base and J by 3 bases, leaving 10 bases between them. Per germline, CDR1 SGHAT and CDR2 FQNNGV. The CDR3 loop reads CASSLGAGLYEQYF. CDR3 DNA sequence: TGTGCCAGCAGCTTAGGGGCAGGGCTCTACGAGCAGTACTTC. The full variable domain, in which reference TRBV11-2 and TRBJ2-7 provide the parts outside the CDR3, is EAGVAQSPRYKIIEKRQSVAFWCNPISGHATLYWYQQILGQGPKLLIQFQNNGVVDDSQLPKDRFSAERLKGVDSTLKIQPAKLEDSAVYLCASSLGAGLYEQYFGPGTRLTVT.

The table lists this clone with a count of one. The J gene is TRBJ1-5, the V gene TRBV25-1; D gene uncertain. V was clipped by 3 bases and J by 3 bases, with 9 bases between them. The CDR3 contains 14 residues. Germline V CDR1 and CDR2: MGHDK, SYGVNS. The CDR3: CASSDPAVNQPQHF. DNA of the CDR3: TGTGCCAGCAGTGATCCGGCAGTCAATCAGCCCCAGCATTTT. The full variable domain, rest sourced from reference TRBV25-1 and TRBJ1-5, is EADIYQTPRYLVIGTGKKITLECSQTMGHDKMYWYQQDPGMELHLIHYSYGVNSTEKGDLSSESTVSRIRTEHFPLTLESARPSHTSQYLCASSDPAVNQPQHFGDGTRLSIL.

The chain carries TRBV27 and TRBJ2-7, with D hard to call. The CDR3 extends over 14 amino acids. Trimming cost V 2 bases and J 1 base, with 9 bases left between them. From germline, CDR1 is MNHEY and CDR2 SMNVEV (reference sequence). CDR3 coding DNA: TGTGCCAGCAGTTTAGGTCACGCATCCTACGAGCAGTACTTC. This encodes CASSLGHASYEQYF.

V gene TRBV5-4 combines with J gene TRBJ2-4; 11 bases match TRBD2. After removal of 0 bases from V and 8 bases from J, the junction contained 4 bases not matched to a gene. Germline-derived CDR1 and CDR2 are SGHNT and YYREEE (reference sequence). The length of the CDR3 is 15 residues. DNA for the CDR3: TGTGCCAGCAGCTTGGCTAGCGGGAGGCGGGACATTCAGTACTTC. Translation gives CASSLASGRRDIQYF.

The CDR3 DNA sequence: TGTGCCAGCAGCTTGGTCGACAGAGCCTACGAGCAGTACTTC. It encodes CASSLVDRAYEQYF. This sequence joins TRBV5-5 and TRBJ2-7; TRBD1 is a possible D gene (5 bases). The germline gives CDR1 SGHKS, CDR2 YYEKEE (reference sequence). The CDR3 has 14 residues. The germline V and J ends were trimmed by 0 bases and 2 bases, with 9 bases remaining between them.

V gene TRBV7-8 combines with J gene TRBJ2-7; 11 nucleotides align to TRBD1. This CDR3 is built from 15 residues. Germline values: CDR1 SGHVS, CDR2 FQNEAQ. V gave up 2 bases and J gave up 4 bases; unmatched junction bases: 4. Here the CDR3 DNA reads TGTGCCAGCAGCTTACGGGGACAGGGGGGTTACGAGCAGTACTTC. Translated: CASSLRGQGGYEQYF.

V is TRBV4-3 and J is TRBJ2-2, with 12 nucleotides matching TRBD2. Germline CDR1 and CDR2: LGHNA and YSLEER. The CDR3 sequence is 16 residues long. V shed 3 bases, J shed 4 bases, and the junction held 3 bases outside the gene matches. CDR3 coding DNA: TGCGCCAGCAGCCAGGCACTAGCGGGAGGCACCGGGGAGCTGTTTTTT. It codes for CASSQALAGGTGELFF.

The chain has TRBV29-1 and TRBJ2-5, with a possible D match to TRBD1 (6 bases). In germline, CDR1 is SQVTM, CDR2 ANQGSEA. V was pared by 6 bases and J by 2 bases, with 13 bases between. The CDR3 totals 13 residues. CDR3 coding DNA: TGCAGCGTACGACTGGGGGCGCAAGAGACCCAGTACTTC. Encoded protein: CSVRLGAQETQYF.

This rearrangement joins TRBV28 to TRBJ1-1, with TRBD1 matching 7 bases. The ends lost 1 base at V and 6 bases at J; junction bases unmatched: 11. The CDR3 is made up of 16 amino acids. CDR1 is MDHEN, CDR2 SYDVKM, per germline. CDR3 nucleotide sequence: TGTGCCAGCAGTTTATTGTTCGAACAGGGGAATTCTGAAGCTTTCTTT. Translated, it gives CASSLLFEQGNSEAFF.

This sequence joins TRBV10-2 and TRBJ1-5; D uncertain. The germline V gene has CDR1 WSHSY and CDR2 SAAADI. CDR3 length: 13 amino acids. The V end lost 5 bases, the J end lost 4 bases, and 9 bases lay between the germline ends. CDR3 coding DNA: TGCGCCAGCAGTCAGGTCGGGAATCAGCCCCAGCATTTT. It yields the protein CASSQVGNQPQHF.

The chain links TRBV6-5 to TRBJ1-3, with D hard to call. Looked up from germline, CDR1 is MNHEY and CDR2 is SVGAGI. The ends were cut back, 1 base at V and 14 bases at J, with 15 bases in the middle. There are 13 residues in the CDR3. CDR3 in amino acids: CASSYYGPPWLYF. The CDR3 DNA is TGTGCCAGCAGTTACTACGGACCCCCATGGCTATATTTT.

The V call is TRBV13, the J call TRBJ2-1; D may be TRBD2 (6 bases). In germline, CDR1 is PRHDT, CDR2 FYEKMQ (reference sequence). The ends were cut back, 2 bases at V and 4 bases at J, with 12 bases in the middle. This CDR3 spans 15 amino acids. CDR3 loop: CASSLSGVLYNEQFF. The DNA of the CDR3 is TGTGCCAGCAGCTTATCGGGAGTTCTTTACAATGAGCAGTTCTTC.

V gene TRBV6-5 combines with J gene TRBJ2-7; 11 nucleotides line up with TRBD2. The CDR3 spans 16 residues. The V segment lost 2 bases and the J segment 1 base; nucleotides outside the gene matches: 4. Looked up from germline, CDR1 is MNHEY and CDR2 is SVGAGI. This chain's CDR3 is CASSYGTSGISYEQYF. CDR3 DNA: TGTGCCAGCAGTTACGGGACTAGCGGTATTTCCTACGAGCAGTACTTC.

The chain joins TRBV7-9 to TRBJ2-2; 8 nucleotides align to TRBD2. V shed 6 bases, J shed 3 bases, and the junction held 9 bases outside the gene matches. CDR1 is SEHNR and CDR2 is FQNEAQ in the germline V gene (reference sequence). CDR3 length: 16 residues. The DNA for the CDR3 is TGTGCCAGCAGTTCCAGCGGGAGAGTCTACACCGGGGAGCTGTTTTTT. Translated: CASSSSGRVYTGELFF.